This is a list of T cell receptor beta chains from one sample in a study of cytomegalovirus exposure and HLA in healthy donors. The assay was immunoSEQ multiplex PCR, and TCRdb's table has in-frame clones only and misses some. The sample lists around 120,000 clones, approximately 84% seen once, with about 1.8% in the top ten. The sequenced sample consisted of PBMCs. The receptors were gathered from a middle-aged woman in good health and CMV-seronegative. The CDR3 runs from the conserved cysteine through the conserved F or W. Each record gives: D gene, J gene, clone size, V gene, CDR3 protein, CDR3 DNA. The D gene is left open where the match is weak. Clone size is not always given. Where it is, it says once, few, many or a class for expanded clones.

TRBD2 TRBJ2-2 - TRBV7-2 CASRGLAGGITGELFF TGTGCCAGCAGGGGACTAGCGGGGGGGATCACCGGGGAGCTGTTTTTT
- TRBJ2-2 - TRBV7-9 CASSTRVAGELFF TGTGCCAGCAGCACCAGGGTCGCCGGGGAGCTGTTTTTT
TRBD2 TRBJ2-1 once TRBV9 CASSEPPGLAVNEQFF TGTGCCAGCAGCGAACCACCGGGACTAGCGGTCAATGAGCAGTTCTTC
TRBD2 TRBJ2-7 - TRBV13 CASSQALAGVYF TGTGCCAGCAGCCAAGCACTAGCGGGCGTGTACTTC
- TRBJ1-1 - TRBV9 CASSATDTEAFF TGTGCCAGCAGCGCGACAGACACTGAAGCTTTCTTT
- TRBJ2-1 - TRBV7-9 CASSSESSYNEQFF TGTGCCAGCAGCTCGGAGAGCTCCTACAATGAGCAGTTCTTC
- TRBJ1-6 - TRBV10-3 CATGGEGRKNSPLHF TGTGCCACGGGGGGCGAAGGAAGGAAGAATTCACCCCTCCACTTT
TRBD2 TRBJ2-3 - TRBV7-8 CASSPDGGGTDTQYF TGTGCCAGCAGTCCAGACGGGGGAGGGACAGATACGCAGTATTTT
- TRBJ2-3 - TRBV10-3 CAISESTTTDTQYF TGTGCCATCAGTGAGTCGACGACTACAGATACGCAGTATTTT
- TRBJ1-1 - TRBV6-6 CASSPGGNTEAFF TGTGCCAGCAGTCCCGGGGGGAACACTGAAGCTTTCTTT
TRBD1 TRBJ1-2 - TRBV6-6 CASTPTGVHYGYTF TGTGCCAGCACCCCAACAGGGGTCCACTATGGCTACACCTTC
- TRBJ2-6 - TRBV6-4 CASSATGDRKAGANVLTF TGTGCCAGCAGTGCCACCGGAGACAGGAAAGCTGGGGCCAACGTCCTGACTTTC
- TRBJ2-5 - TRBV2 CATARDWRTQYF TGTGCCACCGCCAGGGACTGGCGGACCCAGTACTTC
TRBD2 TRBJ2-1 - TRBV28 CASSSPSGGQRYEQFF TGTGCCAGCAGTTCTCCGAGCGGGGGCCAGAGGTATGAGCAGTTCTTC
TRBD1 TRBJ2-2 - TRBV2 CASSDPTGGRAGELFF TGTGCCAGCAGTGACCCGACAGGGGGAAGGGCCGGGGAGCTGTTTTTT